The next 19 T cell receptor beta chains were all read from a single sample in a study of blood T cell repertoires in COVID-19. Libraries were prepared by immunoSEQ multiplex PCR; TCRdb keeps only in-frame clonotypes and omits some of them. Counted here are some 530,000 clones, 80% to 90% occurring once; the ten biggest clones make up approximately 3.2%. The sample comprised peripheral blood. These receptors all come from a human donor in a cohort sampled during active COVID-19.

The V call is TRBV2, the J call TRBJ1-2; D ambiguous. In germline, CDR1 is SNHLY, CDR2 FYNNEI. Trimming took off 7 bases at V and 4 bases at J, with 13 bases between the two ends. The CDR3 covers 13 residues. CDR3 sequence: CASTTSSAYGYTF. CDR3 DNA: TGTGCCAGCACCACTTCATCCGCCTATGGCTACACCTTC.

The chain employs TRBV6-6 and TRBJ2-1, with TRBD2 matching over 8 bases. This CDR3 spans 16 amino acids. Germline trimming cut 4 bases from V and 4 bases from J; bases unmatched to any gene: 9. Germline loops: CDR1 MNHNY, CDR2 SVGAGI (reference sequence). The CDR3 region is CASSSSLAGLYNEQFF. CDR3 DNA: TGTGCCAGCAGTTCCTCTCTAGCGGGCCTTTACAATGAGCAGTTCTTC.

The rearrangement links TRBV7-3 to TRBJ1-2, with 10 bases matching TRBD1. Germline loops: CDR1 SGHTA, CDR2 FQGTGA. The CDR3 is 14 residues long. Trimming took 2 bases from V and 4 from J; bases not matched to a gene: 1. As DNA, the CDR3 is TGTGCCAGCAGCTTAGGGGACAGGGGCTATGGCTACACCTTC. It specifies CASSLGDRGYGYTF.

This chain uses TRBV12-5 with TRBJ2-3; 13 bases are a match to TRBD2. The germline gives CDR1 LGHNT, CDR2 FRNRAP. The CDR3 covers 17 residues. Germline trimming cut 1 base from V and 6 bases from J; bases unmatched to any gene: 7. The CDR3 sequence: CASGLARLAGGRDTQYF. The DNA of the CDR3 is TGTGCTAGTGGTTTGGCGAGACTAGCGGGAGGTAGGGATACGCAGTATTTT.

The rearrangement uses TRBV15 and TRBJ1-2, with D maybe TRBD1 (6 bases). The CDR3 sequence is 15 residues long. Per the germline V gene, CDR1 is LNHNV and CDR2 is YYDKDF (reference sequence). Trimming removed 0 bases at V and 6 bases at J, with 14 bases between. In nucleotides, the CDR3 is TGTGCCACCAGCAGAGATCCCAGGGGAACTAATGGCTACACCTTC. Its translation: CATSRDPRGTNGYTF.

The chain recombines TRBV28 with TRBJ1-2; possibly TRBD1 for D (6 bases). Germline loops: CDR1 MDHEN, CDR2 SYDVKM. The V end was cut by 10 bases, the J end by 7 bases, with 13 bases between. The CDR3 contains 11 residues. CDR3 DNA sequence: TGTGCCACCGTACAGGGATTTGGCTACACCTTC. As protein: CATVQGFGYTF.

The chain employs TRBV7-2 and TRBJ1-5; 7 nucleotides agree with TRBD1. V shed 3 bases, J shed 3 bases, and the junction held 5 bases outside the gene matches. In germline, CDR1 is SGHTA, CDR2 FQGNSA. This CDR3 has 15 amino acids. CDR3 sequence: CASSFDRVNNQPQHF. The CDR3 nucleotides are TGTGCCAGCAGCTTCGACAGGGTTAACAATCAGCCCCAGCATTTT.

The J gene is TRBJ1-2, the V gene TRBV30, with TRBD1 matching 9 bases. CDR1 is GTSNPN and CDR2 is SVGIG in the germline V gene (reference sequence). This CDR3 is 13 amino acids long. The J segment lost 8 bases and the V segment lost 5 bases, leaving 9 bases of the junction unmatched. This CDR3 reads CAWGPHRGPGYTF. In nucleotides, the CDR3 is TGTGCCTGGGGACCCCACAGGGGGCCGGGCTACACCTTC.

The chain uses TRBV18 and TRBJ1-1, with D uncertain. The CDR3 is 15 residues long. Germline lookup yields CDR1 KGHSH and CDR2 LQKENI. Trimming removed 2 bases at V and 2 bases at J, with 12 bases between. In DNA form, the CDR3 reads TGTGCCAGCTCACCATTACGGGAAGTAAACACTGAAGCTTTCTTT. As protein: CASSPLREVNTEAFF.

Note on this clone: The sample has other DNA sequences that encode this CDR3 too. V usage is TRBV3-1 (or the pseudogene TRBV3-2) and J usage is TRBJ2-7, with 7 bases matching TRBD1. The germline CDR1 and CDR2 sequences are LGHDT and YNNKEL (reference sequence). V was pared by 4 bases and J by 1 base, with 4 bases of the junction left unmatched. This CDR3 is 14 amino acids long. The CDR3 nucleotides read TGTGCCAGCAGCCCTCGGACAGGTTCCTACGAGCAGTACTTC. Translated, it gives CASSPRTGSYEQYF.

A note on this clone: Distinct nucleotide sequences in the sample also encode this CDR3. The rearrangement joins TRBV28 to TRBJ1-2; D unclear. V lost 5 bases to trimming and J lost 4 bases, with 8 bases between them. The germline gives CDR1 MDHEN, CDR2 SYDVKM. There are 12 residues in the CDR3. The CDR3 here is CASSLSSYGYTF. The CDR3 DNA reads as TGTGCCAGCAGTCTCTCGAGCTATGGCTACACCTTC.

This clone was found once. The rearrangement joins TRBV10-3 to TRBJ2-1; perhaps TRBD2 as D (6 bases). CDR1 is ENHRY and CDR2 is SYGVKD in the germline V gene. The CDR3 is made up of 18 amino acids. Trimming removed 0 bases at V and 4 bases at J, with 19 bases between. The CDR3 DNA sequence: TGTGCCATCAGTGAGTCGACTCGGCGGGACCGACCTTACAATGAGCAGTTCTTC. It translates to CAISESTRRDRPYNEQFF.

This chain uses TRBV12-3 or TRBV12-4 with TRBJ1-2; 9 bases line up with TRBD1. This CDR3 region has 13 residues. Trimming removed 5 bases from V and 5 bases from J; junction bases left unmatched: 3. CDR3 in DNA: TGTGCCAGCAGTATCGACAGGGGGTATGGCTACACCTTC. Protein: CASSIDRGYGYTF.

V usage is TRBV28 and J usage is TRBJ1-4; 11 bases align to TRBD1. The CDR3 loop spans 16 amino acids. The V gene's germline CDR1 is MDHEN and CDR2 SYDVKM. V was clipped by 4 bases and J by 5 bases; unmatched bases: 6. In nucleotides, the CDR3 is TGTGCCAGCAGTTCAGGGACAGGGGGTCGAAATGAAAAACTGTTTTTT. It yields the protein CASSSGTGGRNEKLFF.

The V call is TRBV29-1, the J call TRBJ2-1; a possible D gene is TRBD1 (6 bases). The V end lost 3 bases, the J end lost 8 bases, and 23 bases lay between the germline ends. There are 16 residues in the CDR3. Germline V gene lookup returns CDR1 SQVTM and CDR2 ANQGSEA. CDR3 DNA sequence: TGCAGCGTTGAGAATCCACATACAGGGCCCATGGATGAGCAGTTCTTC. It specifies CSVENPHTGPMDEQFF.

J is TRBJ2-1 and V is TRBV27; 9 bases are shared with TRBD1. This CDR3 region has 16 residues. Germline CDR1 and CDR2: MNHEY and SMNVEV (reference sequence). With 6 bases clipped from V and 1 base from J, the junction kept 7 bases outside the gene matches. In DNA, the CDR3 is TGTGCCAGCAGCCCTATGGGGACAGGGTCCTACAATGAGCAGTTCTTC. Its translation: CASSPMGTGSYNEQFF.

This clone appeared many times. The V gene is TRBV24-1, the J gene TRBJ1-1, with 11 bases matching TRBD1. CDR1 and CDR2 from the germline V gene are KGHDR and SFDVKD. With V trimmed by 3 bases and J by 4 bases, 3 bases remained unmatched. CDR3 size: 15 residues. CDR3 protein: CATSDTGTGGTEAFF. The CDR3 DNA is TGTGCCACCAGTGATACCGGGACAGGGGGCACTGAAGCTTTCTTT.

This chain joins TRBV21-1 and TRBJ1-3. TRBV21-1 is given as a pseudogene. The CDR3 is 14 amino acids. The DNA for the CDR3 is TGTGCCAGCAGCTCCGGGATCACTGGAAACACCATATATTTT. Its protein product is CASSSGITGNTIYF.

The chain has TRBV30 and TRBJ2-7, with 10 bases lining up with TRBD1. The germline V gene encodes CDR1 GTSNPN and CDR2 SVGIG (reference sequence). The J segment lost 2 bases and the V segment lost 5 bases, leaving 3 bases of the junction unmatched. The CDR3 is 13 residues long. CDR3 nucleotide sequence: TGTGCCTGGGGACAGGGGGTAACCTACGAGCAGTACTTC. Encoded protein: CAWGQGVTYEQYF.